This entry describes one T cell receptor (beta chain). Its antigen is currently unknown. This sample stems from a study of blood T cells in healthy people across ages. Study as a whole: T cells yielded about one barcoded beta molecule per two cells through template switching. Regarding the study as a whole: The fall in TCR beta diversity per million T cells was roughly linear with age.

It was approximately 10 milliliters of peripheral blood that were drawn from each donor. Isolated PBMCs totaled at least 7 million in each sample. CDR1 is SGHRS and CDR2 is YFSETQ in the germline V gene. The CDR3 contains 15 residues. V lost 4 bases and J 2 bases, leaving 10 bases between the germline ends. Primed by a sample-barcoded 5' primer and a J-beta primer mix, a second PCR proceeded for 7 to 11 cycles. TCRdb ran MiXCR on the 5' RACE reads and lists one entry per CDR3 protein. The sample records over 600,000 distinct CDR3 sequences, approximately 60% being singletons. The sequence came from a man between 40 and 49 years old in good health. This rearrangement joins TRBV5-1 to TRBJ2-6; D is undetermined. The sample was blood. This CDR3 is CASSIQVAGANVLTF. The CDR3 nucleotides read TGCGCCAGCAGCATTCAGGTGGCTGGGGCCAACGTCCTGACTTTC.